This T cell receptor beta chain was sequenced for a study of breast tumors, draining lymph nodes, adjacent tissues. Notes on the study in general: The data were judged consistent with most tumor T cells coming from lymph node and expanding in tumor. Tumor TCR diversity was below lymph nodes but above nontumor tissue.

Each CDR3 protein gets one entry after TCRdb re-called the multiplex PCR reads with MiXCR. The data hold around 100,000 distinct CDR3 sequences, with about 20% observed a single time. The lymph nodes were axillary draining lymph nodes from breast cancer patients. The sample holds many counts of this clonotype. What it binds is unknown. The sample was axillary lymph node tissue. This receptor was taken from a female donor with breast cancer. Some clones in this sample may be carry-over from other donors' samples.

CDR3 nucleotides: TGTGCCACCAGTGATATAGCGGATAGCACAGATACGCAGTATTTT. This sequence encodes CATSDIADSTDTQYF. The chain joins TRBV24-1 to TRBJ2-3; a weak D match, TRBD2 (6 bases). This CDR3 contains 15 residues. Trimming took 3 bases from V and 0 from J, leaving 9 bases between them. CDR1 and CDR2 from the germline V gene are KGHDR and SFDVKD.